This T cell receptor beta chain comes out of a study of blood T cell repertoires in COVID-19. Whole-study context: Whether acute or convalescent, the COVID-19 samples came from the United States, Italy and Spain. Sources were T cells, B-cell-depleted T cells, or PBMCs; the material itself was cDNA or gDNA.

V shed 1 base and J shed 2 bases, with 16 bases lying between them. The CDR3 totals 17 residues. Germline CDR1 reads LGHNA; CDR2 reads YSLEER. In the original analysis: It was from reference gene primer amplification that nucleated cell counts were estimated. TCRdb keeps only in-frame clones here, not all; method: immunoSEQ multiplex PCR. Clone size and V and J calls were adopted from that table, with D and trimming inferred from the DNA. Seen here are some 190,000 clones, approximately 81% observed once, and the top ten hold around 5%. Sequencing was done on a sample of peripheral blood. This clonotype originated in a woman aged 80 or over with acute or convalescent COVID-19. This chain connects TRBV4-3 to TRBJ2-3; tentative D call: TRBD1 (7 bases). Here the CDR3 DNA reads TGCGCCAGCAGCCAAGCTCCCGCGGGACAGATCACAGATACGCAGTATTTT. Translation gives CASSQAPAGQITDTQYF.